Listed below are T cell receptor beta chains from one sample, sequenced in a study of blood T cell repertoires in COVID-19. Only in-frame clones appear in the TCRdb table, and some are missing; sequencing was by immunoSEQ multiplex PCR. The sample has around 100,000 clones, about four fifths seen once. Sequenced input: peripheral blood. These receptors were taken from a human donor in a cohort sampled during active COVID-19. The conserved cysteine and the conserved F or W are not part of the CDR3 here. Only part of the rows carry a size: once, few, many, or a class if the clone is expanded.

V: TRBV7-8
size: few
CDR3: ASSRFGESNQPQH

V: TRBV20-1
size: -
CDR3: SASRFPEAF

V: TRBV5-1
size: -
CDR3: ASSLDRVPGANVLT

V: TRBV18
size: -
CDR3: ASSLSTDSFYGYT

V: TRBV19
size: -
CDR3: ASSLRLGGGAYEQY

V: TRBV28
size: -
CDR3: ASRIAVFNYGYT

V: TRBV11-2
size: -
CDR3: ASSRGTVNEKLF

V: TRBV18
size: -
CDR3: ASSPYSGGGTDTQY

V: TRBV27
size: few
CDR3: ASSLDRLNRYGYT

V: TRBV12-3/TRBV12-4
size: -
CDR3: ASSFGRYT

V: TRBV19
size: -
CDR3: ASSTQGARNGYT

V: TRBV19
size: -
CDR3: ASTLPPDRGRTEAF

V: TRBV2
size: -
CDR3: ASRWTSGGDDTQY

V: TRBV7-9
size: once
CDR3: ASSMGQANTEAF

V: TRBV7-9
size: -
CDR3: ASSTRQGIYEQY

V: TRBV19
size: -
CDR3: ASSTPGQGMRALNTEAF

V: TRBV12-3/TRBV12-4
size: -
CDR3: ASSPNSREQF

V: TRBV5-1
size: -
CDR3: ASSRGQGAYEQY

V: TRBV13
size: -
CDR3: ASSFGRHSNQPQH

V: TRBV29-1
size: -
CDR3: SVRTNSYEQY

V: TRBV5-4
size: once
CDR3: ASSRAGNSHNEQF

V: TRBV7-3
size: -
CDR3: ASSPQTGGATEAF

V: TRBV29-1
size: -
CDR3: SAGQGTNTEAF

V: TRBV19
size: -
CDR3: ASRTTGGGYGYT

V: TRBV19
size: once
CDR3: ASSIDFFNHGSPRLNYGYT

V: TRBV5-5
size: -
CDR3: ASSLATGRGNGGELF

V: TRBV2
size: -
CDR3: ASRPAGTYEQY

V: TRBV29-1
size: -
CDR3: SVGLEANEAF

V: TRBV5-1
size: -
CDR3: ASSLESSLIQY

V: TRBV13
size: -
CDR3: ASSPPRALERAGELF

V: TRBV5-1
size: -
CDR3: ASSLEPLAPGANVLT

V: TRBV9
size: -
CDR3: ASSVGTYTDTQY

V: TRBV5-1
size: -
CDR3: ASSLAEGNTEAF

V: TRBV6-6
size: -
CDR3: ASSYSMGKTGELF

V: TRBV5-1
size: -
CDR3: ASSLGGQGLNEQF

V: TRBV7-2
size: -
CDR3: ASSLGPGAGETQY

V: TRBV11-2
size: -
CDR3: ASSQRQGSNQPQH